The TCR beta chain described here comes from a study of shared clonotypes between healthy human individuals. Looking at the study overall: Per donor, CD8 memory used one plate, CD8 naive used two, CD4 memory used three and CD4 naive used three. Regarding the study as a whole: In having few donors, the study represented limited genetic and exposure-history diversity. Naive CD4 clonotypes were shared across a handful of donors at 4.5% to 6.5%.

Looked up from germline, CDR1 is SNHLY and CDR2 is FYNNEI. The V and J ends lost 8 bases and 11 bases respectively, with 15 bases between them. This CDR3 has 11 amino acids. Only a few counts were recorded for this clone. Its antigen is not identified. Some clones are missing from TCRdb's copy, which holds only in-frame ones; the method was immunoSEQ multiplex PCR. The sample records over 2 million clones, 85% to 95% being singletons. The clonotype originates from a man younger than 30 in good health. V usage is TRBV2 and J usage is TRBJ2-5, with D tentatively TRBD1 or TRBD2 (5 bases each). The sample taken for sequencing was naive CD4+ T cells sorted from blood. Stated subset: CD45RA+ positively selected. CDR3 DNA sequence: TGTGCCAGCGGCAGGGTGTGGGAGCAGTACTTC. Its translation is CASGRVWEQYF.